The present T cell receptor (beta chain) was sequenced within a study of T-cell memory formation after mild COVID-19. Study-wide points: Within pre-infection memory, some responding clones were found, suggesting cross-reactive memory joined. Clones shrinking between day 15 and 85 showed a balanced CD4/CD8 split, and those that grew later tilted toward CD4+.

TCRdb used MiXCR to reprocess the 5' RACE reads, holding one entry per CDR3 protein. The profile shows hundreds of thousands of distinct CDR3 sequences, roughly 20% of them singletons. Between the trimmed V and J ends, which lost 0 bases and 8 bases, there was a span of 9 bases. CDR3 size: 13 residues. Germline CDR1 SGHKS, CDR2 YYEKEE (reference sequence). This clonotype was detected ten times or more. The target antigen is unknown. The source of this sequence is an adult woman who had mild COVID-19 (a few samples of this study predate the infection). Cell type and time point are not known. V usage is TRBV5-5 and J usage is TRBJ2-1; D ambiguous. The sequenced sample consisted of PBMCs or a T cell subset sorted from them (not recorded which). The CDR3 DNA reads TGTGCCAGCAGCTTGGCCGTGGGGTATGAGCAGTTCTTC. Its translation: CASSLAVGYEQFF.